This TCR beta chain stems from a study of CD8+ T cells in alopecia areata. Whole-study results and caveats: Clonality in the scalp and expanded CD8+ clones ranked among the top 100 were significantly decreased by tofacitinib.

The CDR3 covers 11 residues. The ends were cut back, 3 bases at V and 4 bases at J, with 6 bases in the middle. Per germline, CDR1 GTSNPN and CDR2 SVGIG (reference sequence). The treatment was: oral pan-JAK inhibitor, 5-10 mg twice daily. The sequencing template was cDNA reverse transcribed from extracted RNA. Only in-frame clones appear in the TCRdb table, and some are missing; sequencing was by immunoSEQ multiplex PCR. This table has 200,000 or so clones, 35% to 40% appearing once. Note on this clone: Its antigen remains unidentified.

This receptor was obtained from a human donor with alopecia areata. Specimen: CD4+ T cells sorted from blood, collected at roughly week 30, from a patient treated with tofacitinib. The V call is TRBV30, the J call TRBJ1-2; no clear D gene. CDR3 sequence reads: CAWRGAYGYTF. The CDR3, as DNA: TGTGCCTGGAGGGGCGCCTATGGCTACACCTTC.